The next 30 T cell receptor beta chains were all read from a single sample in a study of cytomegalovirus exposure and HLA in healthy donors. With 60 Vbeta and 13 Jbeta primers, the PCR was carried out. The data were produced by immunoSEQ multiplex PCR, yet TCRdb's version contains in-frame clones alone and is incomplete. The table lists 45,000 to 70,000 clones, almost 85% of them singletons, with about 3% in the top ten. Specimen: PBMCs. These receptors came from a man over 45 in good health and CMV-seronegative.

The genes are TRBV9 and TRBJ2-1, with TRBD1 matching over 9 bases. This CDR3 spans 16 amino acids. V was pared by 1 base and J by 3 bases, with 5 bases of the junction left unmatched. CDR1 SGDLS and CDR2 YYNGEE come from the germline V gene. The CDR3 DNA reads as TGTGCCAGCAGCGTATCCGGGACAGGGATCTACAATGAGCAGTTCTTC. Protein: CASSVSGTGIYNEQFF.

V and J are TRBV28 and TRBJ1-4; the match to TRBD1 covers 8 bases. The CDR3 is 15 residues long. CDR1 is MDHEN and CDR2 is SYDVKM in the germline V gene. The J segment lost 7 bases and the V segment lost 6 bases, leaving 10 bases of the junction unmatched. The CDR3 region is CASSPQRQGSEKLFF. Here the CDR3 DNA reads TGTGCCAGCAGCCCCCAACGACAGGGGAGTGAAAAACTGTTTTTT.

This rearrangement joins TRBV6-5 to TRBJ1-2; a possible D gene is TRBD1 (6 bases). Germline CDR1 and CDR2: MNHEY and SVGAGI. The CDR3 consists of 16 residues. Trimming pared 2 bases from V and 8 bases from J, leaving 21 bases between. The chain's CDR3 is CASSYLKTGSGQGYTF. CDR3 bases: TGTGCCAGCAGTTACCTTAAGACAGGTTCGGGTCAGGGCTACACCTTC.

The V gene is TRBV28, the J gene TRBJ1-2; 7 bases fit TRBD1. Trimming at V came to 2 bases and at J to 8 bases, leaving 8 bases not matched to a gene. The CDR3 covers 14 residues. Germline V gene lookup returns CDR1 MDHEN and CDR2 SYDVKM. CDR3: CASSLPDRVRGYTF. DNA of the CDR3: TGTGCCAGCAGTTTACCCGACAGGGTACGCGGCTACACCTTC.

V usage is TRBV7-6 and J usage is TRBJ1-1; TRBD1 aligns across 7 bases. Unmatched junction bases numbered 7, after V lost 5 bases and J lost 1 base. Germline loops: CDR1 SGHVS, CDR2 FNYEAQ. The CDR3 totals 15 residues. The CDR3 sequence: CASSRQGVGNTEAFF. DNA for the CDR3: TGTGCCAGCAGCCGACAGGGTGTAGGGAACACTGAAGCTTTCTTT.

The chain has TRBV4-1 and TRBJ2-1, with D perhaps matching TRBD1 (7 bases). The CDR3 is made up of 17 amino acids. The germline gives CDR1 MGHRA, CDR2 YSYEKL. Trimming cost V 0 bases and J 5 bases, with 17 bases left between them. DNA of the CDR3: TGCGCCAGCAGCCAAGAGAAAGGAGGGGGCGCTGACAATGAGCAGTTCTTC. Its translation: CASSQEKGGGADNEQFF.

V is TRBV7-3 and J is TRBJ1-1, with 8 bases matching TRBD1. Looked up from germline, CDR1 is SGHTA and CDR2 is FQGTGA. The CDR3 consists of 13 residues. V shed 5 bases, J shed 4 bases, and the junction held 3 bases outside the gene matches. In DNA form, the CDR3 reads TGTGCCAGCAGCAGAACAGGGGGCACTGAAGCTTTCTTT. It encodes CASSRTGGTEAFF.

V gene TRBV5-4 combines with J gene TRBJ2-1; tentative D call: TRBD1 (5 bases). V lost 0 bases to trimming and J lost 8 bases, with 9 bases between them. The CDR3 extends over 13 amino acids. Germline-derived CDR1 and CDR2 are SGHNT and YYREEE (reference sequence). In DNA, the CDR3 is TGTGCCAGCAGCTTGGGGGGCGGCGATGAGCAGTTCTTC. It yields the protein CASSLGGGDEQFF.

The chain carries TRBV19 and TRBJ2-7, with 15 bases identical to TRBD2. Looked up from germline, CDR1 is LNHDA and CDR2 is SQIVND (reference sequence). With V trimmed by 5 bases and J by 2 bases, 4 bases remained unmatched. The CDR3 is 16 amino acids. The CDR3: CASSGGLAGGPYEQYF. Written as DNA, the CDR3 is TGTGCCAGTAGTGGGGGACTAGCGGGGGGCCCCTACGAGCAGTACTTC.

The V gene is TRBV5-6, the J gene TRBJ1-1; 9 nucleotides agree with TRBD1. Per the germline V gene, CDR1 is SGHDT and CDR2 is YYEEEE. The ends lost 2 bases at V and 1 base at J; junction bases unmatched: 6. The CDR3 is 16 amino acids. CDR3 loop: CASSLLGTGWNTEAFF. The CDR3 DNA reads TGTGCCAGCAGCTTACTGGGGACAGGGTGGAACACTGAAGCTTTCTTT.

The CDR3 spells CASSSLGRGVEQYF. CDR3 sequence (DNA): TGTGCCAGCAGCTCCCTGGGCAGGGGGGTCGAGCAGTACTTC. The chain is built from TRBV5-6 and TRBJ2-7; tentative D call: TRBD1 (7 bases). Germline CDR1 and CDR2: SGHDT and YYEEEE. This CDR3 comprises 14 residues. The ends were cut back, 3 bases at V and 6 bases at J, with 16 bases in the middle.

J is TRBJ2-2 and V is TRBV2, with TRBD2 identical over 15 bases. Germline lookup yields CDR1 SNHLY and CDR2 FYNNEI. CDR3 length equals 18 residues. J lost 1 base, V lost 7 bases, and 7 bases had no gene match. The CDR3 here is CASMGLAGGFGNTGELFF. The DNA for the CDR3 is TGTGCCAGCATGGGACTAGCGGGGGGTTTCGGGAACACCGGGGAGCTGTTTTTT.

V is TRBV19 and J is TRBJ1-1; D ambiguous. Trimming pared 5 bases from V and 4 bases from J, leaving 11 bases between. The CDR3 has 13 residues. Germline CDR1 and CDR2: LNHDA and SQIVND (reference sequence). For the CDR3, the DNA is TGTGCCAGTAGTCCCGGTGGGAGCACTGAAGCTTTCTTT. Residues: CASSPGGSTEAFF.

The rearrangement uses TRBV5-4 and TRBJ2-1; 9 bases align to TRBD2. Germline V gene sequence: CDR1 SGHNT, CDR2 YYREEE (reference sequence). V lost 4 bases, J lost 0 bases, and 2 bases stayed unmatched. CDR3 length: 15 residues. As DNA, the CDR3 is TGTGCCAGCAGCCGCGGGGGGGGCTCCTACAATGAGCAGTTCTTC. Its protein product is CASSRGGGSYNEQFF.

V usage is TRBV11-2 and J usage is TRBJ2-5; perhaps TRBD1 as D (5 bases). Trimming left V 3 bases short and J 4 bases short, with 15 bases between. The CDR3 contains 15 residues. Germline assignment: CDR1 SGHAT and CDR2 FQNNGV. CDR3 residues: CASSFRSGMAETQYF. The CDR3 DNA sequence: TGTGCCAGCAGCTTCAGATCAGGGATGGCAGAGACCCAGTACTTC.

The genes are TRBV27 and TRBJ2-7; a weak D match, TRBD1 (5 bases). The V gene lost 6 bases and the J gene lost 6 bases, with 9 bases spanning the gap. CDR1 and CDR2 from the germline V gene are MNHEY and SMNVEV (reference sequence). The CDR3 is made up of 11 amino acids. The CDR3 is CASRGAREQYF. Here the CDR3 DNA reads TGTGCCAGCAGAGGGGCGCGCGAGCAGTACTTC.

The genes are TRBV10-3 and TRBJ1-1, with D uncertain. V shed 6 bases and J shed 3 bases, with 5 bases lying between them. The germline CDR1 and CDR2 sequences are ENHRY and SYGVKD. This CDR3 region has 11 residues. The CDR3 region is CAIRRDTEAFF. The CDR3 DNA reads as TGTGCCATCAGACGGGACACTGAAGCTTTCTTT.

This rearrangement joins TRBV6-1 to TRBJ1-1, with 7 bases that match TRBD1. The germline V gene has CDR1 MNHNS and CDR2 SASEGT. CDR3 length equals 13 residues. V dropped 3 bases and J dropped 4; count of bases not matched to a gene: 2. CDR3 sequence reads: CASSDRQGTEAFF. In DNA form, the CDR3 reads TGTGCCAGCAGTGACCGACAGGGCACTGAAGCTTTCTTT.

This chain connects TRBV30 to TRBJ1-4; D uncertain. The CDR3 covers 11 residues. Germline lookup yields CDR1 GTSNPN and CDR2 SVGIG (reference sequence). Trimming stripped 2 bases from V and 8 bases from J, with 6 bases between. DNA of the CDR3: TGTGCCTGGAGTCTCGGGGAAAAACTGTTTTTT. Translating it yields CAWSLGEKLFF.

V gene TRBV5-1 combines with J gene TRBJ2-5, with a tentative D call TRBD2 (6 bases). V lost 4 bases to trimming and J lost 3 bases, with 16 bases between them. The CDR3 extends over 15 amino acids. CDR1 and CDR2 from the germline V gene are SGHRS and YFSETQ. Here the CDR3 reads CASSIAGTEKETQYF. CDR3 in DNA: TGCGCCAGCAGCATAGCCGGGACTGAAAAAGAGACCCAGTACTTC.

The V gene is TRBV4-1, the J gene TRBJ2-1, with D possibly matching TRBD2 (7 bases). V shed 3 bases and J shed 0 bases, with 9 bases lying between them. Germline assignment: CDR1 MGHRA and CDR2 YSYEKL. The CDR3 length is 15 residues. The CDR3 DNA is TGCGCCAGCAGCCAGGGAGGGGGCTCCTACAATGAGCAGTTCTTC. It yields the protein CASSQGGGSYNEQFF.

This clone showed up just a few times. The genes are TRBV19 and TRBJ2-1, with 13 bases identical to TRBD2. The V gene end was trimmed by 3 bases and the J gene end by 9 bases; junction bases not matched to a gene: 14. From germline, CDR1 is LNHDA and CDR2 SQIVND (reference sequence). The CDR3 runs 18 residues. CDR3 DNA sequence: TGTGCCAGTAGTATCGGACTAGCGGGGGCCCCCCAACGCAGTGAGCAGTTCTTC. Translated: CASSIGLAGAPQRSEQFF.

Here the CDR3 reads CASSSFTGELFF. The CDR3 nucleotides are TGTGCCAGCTCATCATTCACCGGGGAGCTGTTTTTT. The chain carries TRBV18 and TRBJ2-2, with unresolved D. Trimming removed 5 bases from V and 4 bases from J, with 5 bases in between. This CDR3 spans 12 amino acids. Germline V gene sequence: CDR1 KGHSH, CDR2 LQKENI.

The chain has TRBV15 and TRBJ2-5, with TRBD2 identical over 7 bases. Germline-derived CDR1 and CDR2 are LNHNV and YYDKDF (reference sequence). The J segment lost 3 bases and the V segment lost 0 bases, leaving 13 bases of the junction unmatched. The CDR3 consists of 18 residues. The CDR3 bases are TGTGCCACCAGCAGAGATTTTTATATAGGGACTAATGAAGAGACCCAGTACTTC. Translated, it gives CATSRDFYIGTNEETQYF.

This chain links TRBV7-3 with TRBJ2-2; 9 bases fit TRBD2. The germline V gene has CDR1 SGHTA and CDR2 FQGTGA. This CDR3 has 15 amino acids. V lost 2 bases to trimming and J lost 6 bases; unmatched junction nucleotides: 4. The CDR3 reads CASSLAGGPPGELFF. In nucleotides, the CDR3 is TGTGCCAGCAGCTTAGCGGGGGGGCCCCCCGGGGAGCTGTTTTTT.

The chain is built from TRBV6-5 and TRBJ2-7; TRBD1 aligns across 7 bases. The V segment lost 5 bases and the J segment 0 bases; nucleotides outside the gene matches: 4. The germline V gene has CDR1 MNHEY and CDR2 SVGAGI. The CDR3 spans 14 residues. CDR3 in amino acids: CASSTGVPSYEQYF. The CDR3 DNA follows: TGTGCCAGCAGTACAGGGGTTCCCTCCTACGAGCAGTACTTC.

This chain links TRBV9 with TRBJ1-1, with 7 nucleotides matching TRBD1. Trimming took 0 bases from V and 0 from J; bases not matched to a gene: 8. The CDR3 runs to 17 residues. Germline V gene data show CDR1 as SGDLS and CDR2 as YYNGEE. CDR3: CASSVGGGARMNTEAFF. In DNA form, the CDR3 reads TGTGCCAGCAGCGTAGGAGGGGGCGCAAGGATGAACACTGAAGCTTTCTTT.

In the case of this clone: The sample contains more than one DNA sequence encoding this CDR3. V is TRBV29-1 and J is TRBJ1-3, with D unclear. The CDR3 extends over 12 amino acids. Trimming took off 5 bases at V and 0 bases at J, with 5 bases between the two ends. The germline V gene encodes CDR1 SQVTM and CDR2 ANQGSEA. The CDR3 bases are TGCAGCGTTCTAAGCTCTGGAAACACCATATATTTT. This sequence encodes CSVLSSGNTIYF.

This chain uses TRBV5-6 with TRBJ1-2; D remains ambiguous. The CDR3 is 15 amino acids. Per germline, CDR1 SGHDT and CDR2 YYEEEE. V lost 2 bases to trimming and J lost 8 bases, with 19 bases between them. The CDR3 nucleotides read TGTGCCAGCAGCTTAGGAGGGAGCACGTTCGACGGCTACACCTTC. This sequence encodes CASSLGGSTFDGYTF. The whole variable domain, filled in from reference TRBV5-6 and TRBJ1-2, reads DAGVTQSPTHLIKTRGQQVTLRCSPKSGHDTVSWYQQALGQGPQFIFQYYEEEERQRGNFPDRFSGHQFPNYSSELNVNALLLGDSALYLCASSLGGSTFDGYTFGSGTRLTVV.

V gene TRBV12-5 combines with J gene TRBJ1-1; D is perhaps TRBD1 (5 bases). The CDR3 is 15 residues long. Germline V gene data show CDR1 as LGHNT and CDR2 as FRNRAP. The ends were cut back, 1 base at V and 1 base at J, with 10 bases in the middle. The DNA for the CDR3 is TGTGCTAGTGGTTTGGCCGGACATTCGAACACTGAAGCTTTCTTT. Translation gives CASGLAGHSNTEAFF.